The sample holds many counts of the clone carrying this T cell receptor (beta chain). Its specificity is unknown. CDR3 length: 11 residues. The V end lost 2 bases, the J end lost 2 bases, and 3 bases lay between the germline ends. Germline assignment: CDR1 DFQATT and CDR2 SNEGSKA (reference sequence). About 500 ng RNA was reverse transcribed with alpha and beta constant-region primers. Each of the alpha and beta chains got its own library through chain-specific third strand synthesis with indices. TCRdb called the 5' RACE reads again in MiXCR, with one record for every CDR3 protein. Among about 14,000 distinct CDR3 sequences listed, around 9% were seen once. The sample originates from a study of HIV-infected patients and healthy controls. Findings and limits, study-wide: MAIT alpha-chain CDR3s were frequent in healthy controls, depleted in HIV+. The study did not determine the donors' HLA types. When repertoires were size-matched, rare events in HIV-infected data became overweighted.

The repertoire came from unfractionated whole blood and reflected all unsorted peripheral T cells. The sequencing sample was made of blood. This rearrangement joins TRBV20-1 to TRBJ1-1; no clear D gene. This clonotype was obtained from an adult in good health. The CDR3 nucleotides are TGCAGTGCTAGATTTAACACTGAAGCTTTCTTT. It translates to CSARFNTEAFF.